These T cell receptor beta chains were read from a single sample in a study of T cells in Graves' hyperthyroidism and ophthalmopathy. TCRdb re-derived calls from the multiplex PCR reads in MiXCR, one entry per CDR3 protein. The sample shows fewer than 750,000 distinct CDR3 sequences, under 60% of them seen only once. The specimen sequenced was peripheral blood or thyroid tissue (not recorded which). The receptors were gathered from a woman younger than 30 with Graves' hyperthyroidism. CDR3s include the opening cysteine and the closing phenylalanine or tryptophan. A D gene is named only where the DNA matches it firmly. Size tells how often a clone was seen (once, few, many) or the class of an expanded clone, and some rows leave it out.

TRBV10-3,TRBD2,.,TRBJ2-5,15,CAIRDSGTSRETQYF,TGTGCCATCCGGGATAGCGGGACTAGCCGAGAGACCCAGTACTTC
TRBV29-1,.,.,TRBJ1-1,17,CSVVVPWGRLGGTEAFF,TGCAGCGTTGTGGTACCTTGGGGGCGGCTGGGGGGGACTGAAGCTTTCTTT
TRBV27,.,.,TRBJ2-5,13,CASTLRAGETQYF,TGTGCCAGCACGCTTAGGGCTGGAGAGACCCAGTACTTC
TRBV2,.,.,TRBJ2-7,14,CASSEFHNSYEQYF,TGTGCCAGCAGTGAATTCCACAACTCCTACGAGCAGTACTTC
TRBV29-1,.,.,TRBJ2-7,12,CSDPRTDYEQYF,TGCAGCGACCCCCGGACGGACTACGAGCAGTACTTC
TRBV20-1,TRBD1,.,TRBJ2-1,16,CSARGPGTGPNNEQFF,TGCAGTGCTAGAGGACCCGGGACAGGGCCTAACAATGAGCAGTTCTTC
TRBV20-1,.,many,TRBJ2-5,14,CSSAPQGRQETQYF,TGCAGTTCAGCCCCGCAGGGTCGACAAGAGACCCAGTACTTC
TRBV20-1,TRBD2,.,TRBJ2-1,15,CSASRTSGGYNEQFF,TGCAGTGCTTCCCGGACTAGCGGAGGATACAATGAGCAGTTCTTC
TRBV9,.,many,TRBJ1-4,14,CASSVYSLDEKLFF,TGTGCCAGCAGCGTGTACAGCCTCGATGAAAAACTGTTTTTT
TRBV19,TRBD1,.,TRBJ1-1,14,CASSRTGGKAEAFF,TGTGCCAGTAGTCGGACAGGGGGCAAGGCTGAAGCTTTCTTT
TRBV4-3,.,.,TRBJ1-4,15,CANSQEGATNEKLFF,TGCGCCAACAGCCAAGAGGGAGCAACTAATGAAAAACTGTTTTTT
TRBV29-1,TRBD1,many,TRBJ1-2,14,CSVEDSGGKIGYTF,TGCAGCGTTGAAGACTCAGGGGGCAAGATAGGCTACACCTTC
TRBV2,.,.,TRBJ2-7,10,CASSEGVRYF,TGTGCCAGCAGTGAAGGGGTGCGGTACTTC
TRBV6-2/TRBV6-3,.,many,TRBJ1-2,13,CASNKREIYGYTF,TGTGCCAGCAACAAACGGGAGATCTATGGCTACACCTTC
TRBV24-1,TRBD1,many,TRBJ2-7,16,CATSDSGGQGRHEQYF,TGTGCCACCAGTGATTCCGGGGGACAGGGGAGACACGAGCAGTACTTC
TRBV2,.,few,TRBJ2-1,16,CASSELAPSSYNEQFF,TGTGCCAGCAGTGAACTAGCGCCTAGCTCCTACAATGAGCAGTTCTTC
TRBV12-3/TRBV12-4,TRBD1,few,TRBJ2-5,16,CASSQGDRPLAETQYF,TGTGCCAGCAGCCAAGGGGACAGACCCCTGGCAGAGACCCAGTACTTC
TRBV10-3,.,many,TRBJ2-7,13,CAISDKGTYEQHF,TGTGCCATCAGTGATAAAGGGACCTACGAGCAGCACTTC
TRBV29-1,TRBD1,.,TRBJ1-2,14,CSAFRTGPSYGYTF,TGCAGCGCATTCCGGACAGGGCCCTCCTATGGCTACACCTTC
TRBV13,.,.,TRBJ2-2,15,CASSLGGYNTGELFF,TGTGCCAGCAGTTTAGGCGGATATAACACCGGGGAGCTGTTTTTT
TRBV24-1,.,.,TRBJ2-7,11,CATSFRVEQYF,TGTGCCACCAGCTTCCGGGTTGAGCAGTACTTC
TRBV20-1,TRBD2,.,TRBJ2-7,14,CSAATSGRDYEQYF,TGCAGTGCTGCGACTAGCGGGAGGGACTACGAGCAGTACTTC
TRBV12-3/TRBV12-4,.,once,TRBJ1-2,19,CASSETSGTYNEQYYGYTF,TGTGCCAGCAGCGAGACTAGCGGCACCTACAATGAGCAGTACTATGGCTACACCTTC
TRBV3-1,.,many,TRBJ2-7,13,CASSQGRNYEQYF,TGTGCCAGCAGCCAAGGAAGGAATTACGAGCAGTACTTC
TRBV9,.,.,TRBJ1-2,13,CASSVGEDYGYTF,TGTGCCAGCAGCGTAGGGGAGGACTATGGCTACACCTTC
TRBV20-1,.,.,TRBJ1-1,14,CSARGGSGNTEAFF,TGCAGTGCTAGGGGGGGATCTGGAAACACTGAAGCTTTCTTT
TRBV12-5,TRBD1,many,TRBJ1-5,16,CASGYGTGVNNQPQHF,TGTGCTAGTGGTTATGGGACAGGGGTAAACAATCAGCCCCAGCATTTT
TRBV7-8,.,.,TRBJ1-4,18,CASSSSQPRVATNEKLFF,TGTGCCAGCAGCTCGTCGCAACCCAGGGTCGCAACTAATGAAAAACTGTTTTTT
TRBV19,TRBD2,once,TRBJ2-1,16,CASIGQPAGGPGEQFF,TGTGCCAGTATCGGGCAACCAGCGGGAGGGCCGGGTGAGCAGTTCTTC
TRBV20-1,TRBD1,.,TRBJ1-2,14,CSASGLPTGRGYTF,TGCAGTGCTAGTGGTTTGCCGACAGGGCGGGGCTACACCTTC
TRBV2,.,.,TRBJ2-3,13,CASRQLSTDTQYF,TGTGCCAGCAGACAGTTGAGCACAGATACGCAGTATTTT
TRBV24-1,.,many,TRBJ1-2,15,CATSDPLGGSYGYTF,TGTGCCACCAGTGATCCGCTCGGTGGGAGCTATGGCTACACCTTC
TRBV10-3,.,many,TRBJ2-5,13,CAISDPRWETQYF,TGTGCCATCAGTGACCCACGATGGGAGACCCAGTACTTC
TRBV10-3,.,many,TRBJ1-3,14,CAISSYGSGNTIYF,TGTGCCATCAGTTCTTATGGGTCTGGAAACACCATATATTTT
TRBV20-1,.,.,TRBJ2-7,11,CSASGWLEQYF,TGCAGTGCTAGCGGCTGGCTAGAGCAGTACTTC
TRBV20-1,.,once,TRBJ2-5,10,CSANWQSQYF,TGCAGTGCCAACTGGCAGAGCCAGTACTTC
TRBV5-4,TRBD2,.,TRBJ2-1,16,CASSLGTSGNYNEQFF,TGTGCCAGCAGCCTTGGGACTAGCGGAAACTACAATGAGCAGTTCTTC
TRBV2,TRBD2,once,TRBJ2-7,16,CASSKTYSGRAREQYF,TGTGCCAGCTCAAAGACTTATAGCGGGAGGGCCCGCGAGCAGTACTTC
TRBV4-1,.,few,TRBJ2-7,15,CASSPTPRKTYEQYF,TGCGCCAGCAGCCCCACACCGAGGAAAACCTACGAGCAGTACTTC
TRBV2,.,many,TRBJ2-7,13,CASEGMGSYEQYF,TGTGCCAGCGAGGGTATGGGGTCCTACGAGCAGTACTTC
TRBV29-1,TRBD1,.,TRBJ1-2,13,CSVSGQGDYGYTF,TGCAGCGTTTCTGGACAGGGGGACTATGGCTACACCTTC
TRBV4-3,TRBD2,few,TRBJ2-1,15,CASSRAGGTYNEQFF,TGCGCCAGCAGCCGGGCCGGGGGGACCTACAATGAGCAGTTCTTC